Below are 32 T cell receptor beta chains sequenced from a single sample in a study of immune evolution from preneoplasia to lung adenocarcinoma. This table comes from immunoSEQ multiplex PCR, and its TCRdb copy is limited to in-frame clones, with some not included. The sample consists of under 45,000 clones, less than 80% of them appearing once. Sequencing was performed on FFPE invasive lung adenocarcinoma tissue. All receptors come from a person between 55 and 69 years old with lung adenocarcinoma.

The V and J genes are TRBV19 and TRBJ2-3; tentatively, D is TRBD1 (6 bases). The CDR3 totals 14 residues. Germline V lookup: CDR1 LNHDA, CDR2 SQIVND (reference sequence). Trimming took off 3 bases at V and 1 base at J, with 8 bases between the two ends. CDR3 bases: TGTGCCAGTAGTATTAAGGGGGGCACAGATACGCAGTATTTT. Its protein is CASSIKGGTDTQYF.

The CDR3 loop reads CACGDSFSSGANVLTF. DNA of the CDR3: TGTGCCTGCGGGGACAGTTTTTCCTCTGGGGCCAACGTCCTGACTTTC. The rearrangement joins TRBV30 to TRBJ2-6; TRBD1 agrees at 7 bases. Germline trimming cut 6 bases from V and 0 bases from J; bases unmatched to any gene: 8. The germline gives CDR1 GTSNPN, CDR2 SVGIG (reference sequence). CDR3 length equals 16 residues.

The CDR3 DNA reads as TGTGCCAGTAGGGGTCTAGCGTCAGATACGCAGTATTTT. Translated, it gives CASRGLASDTQYF. V and J are TRBV19 and TRBJ2-3, with TRBD2 as a possible D gene (6 bases). V dropped 6 bases and J dropped 4 bases, with 11 bases sitting between them. Germline CDR1 reads LNHDA; CDR2 reads SQIVND (reference sequence). This CDR3 has 13 amino acids.

The CDR3 bases are TGCAGCGTTCGAGCGGACACAGATACGCAGTATTTT. This gives the protein CSVRADTDTQYF. The chain couples TRBV29-1 to TRBJ2-3; D perhaps matches TRBD2 (5 bases). The CDR3 has 12 amino acids. The germline V gene encodes CDR1 SQVTM and CDR2 ANQGSEA. V was shortened by 5 bases and J by 2 bases, with 8 bases between the two germline ends.

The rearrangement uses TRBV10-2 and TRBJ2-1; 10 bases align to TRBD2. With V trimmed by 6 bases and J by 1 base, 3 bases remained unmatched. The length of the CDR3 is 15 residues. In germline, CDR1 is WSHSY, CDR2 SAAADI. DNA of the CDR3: TGCGCCAGCAGGGTAGCGGGAGGTTCCTACAATGAGCAGTTCTTC. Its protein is CASRVAGGSYNEQFF.

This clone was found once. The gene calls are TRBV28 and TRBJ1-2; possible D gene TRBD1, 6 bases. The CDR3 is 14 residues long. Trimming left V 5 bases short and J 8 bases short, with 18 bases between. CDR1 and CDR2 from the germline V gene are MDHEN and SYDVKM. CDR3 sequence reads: CASSTHREYRGYTF. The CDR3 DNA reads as TGTGCCAGCAGTACCCACAGGGAATATAGGGGCTACACCTTC.

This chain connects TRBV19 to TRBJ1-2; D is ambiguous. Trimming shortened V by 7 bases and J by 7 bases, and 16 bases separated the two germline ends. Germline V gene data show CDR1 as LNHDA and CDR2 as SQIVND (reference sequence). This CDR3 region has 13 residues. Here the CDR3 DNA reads TGTGCCAGTACCGGGTCACGGGTTAGTGGCTACACCTTC. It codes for CASTGSRVSGYTF.

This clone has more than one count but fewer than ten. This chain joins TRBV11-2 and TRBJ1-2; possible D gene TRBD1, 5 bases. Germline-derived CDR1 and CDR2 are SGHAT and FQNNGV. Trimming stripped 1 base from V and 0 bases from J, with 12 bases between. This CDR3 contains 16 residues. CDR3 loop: CASSLGGTVANYGYTF. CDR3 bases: TGTGCCAGCAGCTTAGGTGGGACTGTAGCTAACTATGGCTACACCTTC.

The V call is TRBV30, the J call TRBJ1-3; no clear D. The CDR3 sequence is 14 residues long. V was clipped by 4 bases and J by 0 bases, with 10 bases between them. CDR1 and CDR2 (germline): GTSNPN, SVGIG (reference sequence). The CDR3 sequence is CAWKIGSSGNTIYF. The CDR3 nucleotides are TGTGCCTGGAAGATCGGAAGCTCTGGAAACACCATATATTTT.

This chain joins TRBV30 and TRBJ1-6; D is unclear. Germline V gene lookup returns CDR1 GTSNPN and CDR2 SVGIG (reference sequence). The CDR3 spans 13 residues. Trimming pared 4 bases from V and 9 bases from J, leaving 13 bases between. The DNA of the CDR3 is TGTGCCTGGAAGAGGCAGGTACTTTCACCCCTCCACTTT. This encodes CAWKRQVLSPLHF.

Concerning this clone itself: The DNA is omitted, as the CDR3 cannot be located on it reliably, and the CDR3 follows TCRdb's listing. This CDR3 is CASSLGGDTAGSCFF. This rearrangement joins TRBV5-4 to TRBJ2-2. The germline V gene has CDR1 SGHNT and CDR2 YYREEE (reference sequence). The CDR3 is 15 residues long, ends included.

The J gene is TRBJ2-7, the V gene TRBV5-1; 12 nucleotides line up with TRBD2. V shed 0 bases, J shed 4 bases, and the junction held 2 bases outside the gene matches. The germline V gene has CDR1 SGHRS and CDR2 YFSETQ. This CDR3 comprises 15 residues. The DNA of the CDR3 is TGCGCCAGCAGCTTGGAACTAGCGGGAGGATACGAGCAGTACTTC. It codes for CASSLELAGGYEQYF.

CDR3 amino acids: CASSSTGGYYEQYF. The CDR3 coding sequence is TGCGCCAGCAGCTCGACAGGGGGTTACTACGAGCAGTACTTC. The genes are TRBV5-1 and TRBJ2-7; 9 bases agree with TRBD1. This CDR3 contains 14 residues. The trim removed 3 bases at V and 3 bases at J, leaving 4 bases unmatched. Germline values: CDR1 SGHRS, CDR2 YFSETQ.

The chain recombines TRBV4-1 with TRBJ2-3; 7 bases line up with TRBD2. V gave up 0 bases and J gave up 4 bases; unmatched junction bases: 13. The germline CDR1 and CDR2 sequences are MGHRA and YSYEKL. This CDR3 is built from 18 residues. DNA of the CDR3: TGCGCCAGCAGCCAAGAGTGGCGAGGGAGGGTCGGAGCAGATACGCAGTATTTT. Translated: CASSQEWRGRVGADTQYF.

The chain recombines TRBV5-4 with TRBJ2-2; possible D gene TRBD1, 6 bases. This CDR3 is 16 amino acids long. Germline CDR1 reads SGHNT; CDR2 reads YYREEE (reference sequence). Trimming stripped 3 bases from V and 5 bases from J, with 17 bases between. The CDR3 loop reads CASSSFTGRLTGELFF. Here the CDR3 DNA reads TGTGCCAGCAGCTCTTTTACAGGGCGCTTAACCGGGGAGCTGTTTTTT.

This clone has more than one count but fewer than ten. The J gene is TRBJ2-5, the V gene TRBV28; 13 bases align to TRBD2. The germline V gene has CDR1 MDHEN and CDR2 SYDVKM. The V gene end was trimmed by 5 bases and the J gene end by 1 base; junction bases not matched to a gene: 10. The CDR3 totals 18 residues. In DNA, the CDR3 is TGTGCCAGCAGTCCGGGTAGGGGACTAGCGGGACTCCAAGAGACCCAGTACTTC. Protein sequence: CASSPGRGLAGLQETQYF.

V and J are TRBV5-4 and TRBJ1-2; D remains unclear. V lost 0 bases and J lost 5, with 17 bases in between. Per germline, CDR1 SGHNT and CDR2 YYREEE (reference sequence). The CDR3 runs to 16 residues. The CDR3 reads CASSLATNGVGYGYTF. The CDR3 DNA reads TGTGCCAGCAGCTTGGCCACTAATGGGGTAGGGTATGGCTACACCTTC.

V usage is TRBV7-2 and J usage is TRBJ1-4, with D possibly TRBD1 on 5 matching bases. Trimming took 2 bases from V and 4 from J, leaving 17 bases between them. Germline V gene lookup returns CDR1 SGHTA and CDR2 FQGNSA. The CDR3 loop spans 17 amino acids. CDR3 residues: CASSLSLLEGRNEKLFF. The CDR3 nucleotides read TGTGCCAGCAGCTTATCCCTCCTGGAGGGACGTAATGAAAAACTGTTTTTT.

The CDR3 region has the DNA TGTGCCAGCAGCCAAAATCCCTACCCTCCCGGGGAGCTGTTTTTT. This encodes CASSQNPYPPGELFF. The chain couples TRBV7-3 to TRBJ2-2; D is unclear. The CDR3 totals 15 residues. Trimming took off 5 bases at V and 6 bases at J, with 16 bases between the two ends. CDR1 and CDR2 from the germline V gene are SGHTA and FQGTGA.

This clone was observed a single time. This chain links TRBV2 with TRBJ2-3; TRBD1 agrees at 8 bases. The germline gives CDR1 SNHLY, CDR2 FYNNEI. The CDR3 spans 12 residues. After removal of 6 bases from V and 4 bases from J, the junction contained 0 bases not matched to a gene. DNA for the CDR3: TGTGCCAGCAGGACAGGGGCAGATACGCAGTATTTT. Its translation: CASRTGADTQYF.

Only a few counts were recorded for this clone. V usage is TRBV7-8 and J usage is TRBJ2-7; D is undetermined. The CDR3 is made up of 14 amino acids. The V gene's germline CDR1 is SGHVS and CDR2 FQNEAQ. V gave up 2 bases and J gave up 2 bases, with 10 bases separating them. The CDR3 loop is CASSLKAATYEQYF. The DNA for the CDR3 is TGTGCCAGCAGCTTAAAGGCGGCCACCTACGAGCAGTACTTC. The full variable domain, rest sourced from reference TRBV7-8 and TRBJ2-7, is GAGVSQSPRYKVAKRGQDVALRCDPISGHVSLFWYQQALGQGPEFLTYFQNEAQLDKSGLPSDRFFAERPEGSVSTLKIQRTQQEDSAVYLCASSLKAATYEQYFGPGTRLTVT.

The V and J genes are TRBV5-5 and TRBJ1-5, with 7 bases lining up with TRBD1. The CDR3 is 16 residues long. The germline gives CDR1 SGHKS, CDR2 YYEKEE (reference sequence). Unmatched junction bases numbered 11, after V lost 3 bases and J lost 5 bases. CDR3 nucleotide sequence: TGTGCCAGCAGCTCCCAGGGGGTGAAGGGGGATCAGCCCCAGCATTTT. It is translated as CASSSQGVKGDQPQHF.

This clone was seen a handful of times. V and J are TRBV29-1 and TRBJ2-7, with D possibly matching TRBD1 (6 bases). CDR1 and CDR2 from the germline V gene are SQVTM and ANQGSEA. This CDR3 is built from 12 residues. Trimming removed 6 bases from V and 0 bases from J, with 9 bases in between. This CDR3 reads CSVRDTSYEQYF. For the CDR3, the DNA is TGCAGCGTCCGGGACACCTCCTACGAGCAGTACTTC.

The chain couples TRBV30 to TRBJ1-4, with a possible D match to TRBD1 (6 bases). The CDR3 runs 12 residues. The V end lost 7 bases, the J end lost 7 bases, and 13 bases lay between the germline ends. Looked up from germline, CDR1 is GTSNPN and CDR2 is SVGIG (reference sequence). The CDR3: CAFQGLGEKLFF. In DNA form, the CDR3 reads TGTGCCTTCCAGGGGTTGGGTGAAAAACTGTTTTTT.

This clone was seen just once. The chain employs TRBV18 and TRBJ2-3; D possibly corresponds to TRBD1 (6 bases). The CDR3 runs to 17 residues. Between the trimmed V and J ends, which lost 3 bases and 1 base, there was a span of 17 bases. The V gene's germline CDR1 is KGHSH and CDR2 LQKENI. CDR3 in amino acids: CASSPEQGLGGTDTQYF. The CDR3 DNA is TGTGCCAGCTCACCCGAACAGGGCCTGGGAGGCACAGATACGCAGTATTTT. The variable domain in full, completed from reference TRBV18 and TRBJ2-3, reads NAGVMQNPRHLVRRRGQEARLRCSPMKGHSHVYWYRQLPEEGLKFMVYLQKENIIDESGMPKERFSAEFPKEGPSILRIQQVVRGDSAAYFCASSPEQGLGGTDTQYFGPGTRLTVL.

In DNA, the CDR3 is TGTGCCAGCAGCCTGTACCAGGAGGATACGCAGTATTTT. Amino acid sequence: CASSLYQEDTQYF. The chain uses TRBV9 and TRBJ2-3; no reliable D call. The CDR3 sequence is 13 residues long. The V end lost 4 bases, the J end lost 6 bases, and 12 bases lay between the germline ends. Germline V CDR1 and CDR2: SGDLS, YYNGEE.

DNA for the CDR3: TGTGCCAGCACATGGGTCGGGGAGCTGTTTTTT. It translates to CASTWVGELFF. The chain employs TRBV5-8 and TRBJ2-2, with no clear D. V lost 6 bases, J lost 7 bases, and 7 bases lay in between. The germline V gene has CDR1 SGHTS and CDR2 YDEGEE. The length of the CDR3 is 11 residues.

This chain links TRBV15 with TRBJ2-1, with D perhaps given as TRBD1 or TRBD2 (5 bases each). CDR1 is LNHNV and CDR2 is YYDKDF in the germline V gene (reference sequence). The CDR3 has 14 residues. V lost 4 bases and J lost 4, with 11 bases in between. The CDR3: CATSKGRPYNEQFF. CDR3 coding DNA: TGTGCCACCAGCAAGGGACGGCCATACAATGAGCAGTTCTTC. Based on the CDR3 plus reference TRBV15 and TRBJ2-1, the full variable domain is DAMVIQNPRYQVTQFGKPVTLSCSQTLNHNVMYWYQQKSSQAPKLLFHYYDKDFNNEADTPDNFQSRRPNTSFCFLDIRSPGLGDTAMYLCATSKGRPYNEQFFGPGTRLTVL.

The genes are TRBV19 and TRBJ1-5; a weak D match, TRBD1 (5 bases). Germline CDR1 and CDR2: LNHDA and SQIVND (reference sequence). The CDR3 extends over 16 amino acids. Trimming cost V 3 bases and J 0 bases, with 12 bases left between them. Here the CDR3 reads CASSIWDGYSNQPQHF. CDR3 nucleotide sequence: TGTGCCAGTAGTATCTGGGACGGCTATAGCAATCAGCCCCAGCATTTT. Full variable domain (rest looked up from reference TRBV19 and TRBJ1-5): DGGITQSPKYLFRKEGQNVTLSCEQNLNHDAMYWYRQDPGQGLRLIYYSQIVNDFQKGDIAEGYSVSREKKESFPLTVTSAQKNPTAFYLCASSIWDGYSNQPQHFGDGTRLSIL.

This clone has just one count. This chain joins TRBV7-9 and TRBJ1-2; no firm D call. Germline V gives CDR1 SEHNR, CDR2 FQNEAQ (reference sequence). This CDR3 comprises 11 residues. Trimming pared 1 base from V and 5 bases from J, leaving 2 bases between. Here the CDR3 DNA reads TGTGCCAGCAGCTTAGAATATGGCTACACCTTC. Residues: CASSLEYGYTF.

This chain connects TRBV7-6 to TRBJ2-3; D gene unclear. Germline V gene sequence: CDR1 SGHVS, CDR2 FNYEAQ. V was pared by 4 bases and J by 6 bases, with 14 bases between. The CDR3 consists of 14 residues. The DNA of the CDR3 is TGTGCCAGCAGCTCACAACCCGGTCGGGATACGCAGTATTTT. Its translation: CASSSQPGRDTQYF.

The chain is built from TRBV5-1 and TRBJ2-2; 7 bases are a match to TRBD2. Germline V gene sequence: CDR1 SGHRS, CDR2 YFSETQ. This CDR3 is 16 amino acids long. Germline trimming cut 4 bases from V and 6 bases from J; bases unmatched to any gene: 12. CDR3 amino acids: CASSPYTSVSSGELFF. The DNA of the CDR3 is TGCGCCAGCAGCCCATACACTAGCGTCTCATCCGGGGAGCTGTTTTTT.